Listed here is a single T cell receptor (beta chain). The target antigen is unknown. The entry originates in a study of cytomegalovirus exposure and HLA in healthy donors. Whole-study findings and limits: Investigators reported 150 to 200 TCR beta chains as tied to cytomegalovirus. Analyses of presence and absence presupposed an approximately uniform sequencing depth across donors. Prior analysis indicated that the majority of TCR beta V segments exhibited productivity approximately 90% or approximately 30% of the time. Later analysis identified several of the most significant clusters that appeared linked to common viral pathogens.

PCR used 60 Vbeta primers and 13 Jbeta primers. The table came from immunoSEQ multiplex PCR; TCRdb's copy has only in-frame clones and leaves some out. This repertoire shows 150,000 to 200,000 clones, roughly two thirds found once; its top ten account for around 4.3%. V was clipped by 6 bases and J by 3 bases; unmatched bases: 6. The CDR3 runs to 15 residues. Germline assignment: CDR1 PRHDT and CDR2 FYEKMQ (reference sequence). The chain is built from TRBV13 and TRBJ2-7; 12 bases fit TRBD2. This clonotype was sampled from a woman aged 18-29 years in good health and CMV-seropositive. What was sequenced was PBMCs. CDR3 DNA sequence: TGTGCCAGCAGAACACTAGCGGGGGGCGACTACGAGCAGTACTTC. As protein: CASRTLAGGDYEQYF.